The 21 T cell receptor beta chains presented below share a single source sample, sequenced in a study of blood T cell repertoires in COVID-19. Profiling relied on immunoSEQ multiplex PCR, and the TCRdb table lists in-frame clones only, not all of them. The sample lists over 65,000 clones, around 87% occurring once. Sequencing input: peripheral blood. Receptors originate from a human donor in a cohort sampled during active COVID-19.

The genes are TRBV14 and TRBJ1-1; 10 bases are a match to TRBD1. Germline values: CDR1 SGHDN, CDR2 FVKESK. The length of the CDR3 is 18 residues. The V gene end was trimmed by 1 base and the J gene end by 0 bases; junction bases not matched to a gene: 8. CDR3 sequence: CASSQGKDRGTLNTEAFF. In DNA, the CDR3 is TGTGCCAGCAGCCAAGGGAAGGACAGGGGGACCTTGAACACTGAAGCTTTCTTT.

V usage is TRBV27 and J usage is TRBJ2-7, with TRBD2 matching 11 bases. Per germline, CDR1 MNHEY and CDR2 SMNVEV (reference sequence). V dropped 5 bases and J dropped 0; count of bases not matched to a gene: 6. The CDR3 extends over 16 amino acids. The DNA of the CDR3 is TGTGCCAGCAGTGTTTCCGGGACTAGCGGCTCCTACGAGCAGTACTTC. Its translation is CASSVSGTSGSYEQYF.

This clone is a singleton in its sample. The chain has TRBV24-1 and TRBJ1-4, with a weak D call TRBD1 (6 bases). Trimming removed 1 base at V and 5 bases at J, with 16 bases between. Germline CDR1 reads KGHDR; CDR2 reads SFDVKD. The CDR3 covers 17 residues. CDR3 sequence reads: CATSDLRGQRVNEKLFF. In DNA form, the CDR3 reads TGTGCCACCAGTGATTTAAGAGGACAGAGGGTGAATGAAAAACTGTTTTTT.

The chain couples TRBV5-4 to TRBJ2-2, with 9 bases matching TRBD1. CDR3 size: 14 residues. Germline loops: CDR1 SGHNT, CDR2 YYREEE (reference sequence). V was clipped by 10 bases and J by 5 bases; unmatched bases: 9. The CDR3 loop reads CALSGQGPTGELFF. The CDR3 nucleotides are TGTGCCCTTTCGGGACAGGGACCGACCGGGGAGCTGTTTTTT.

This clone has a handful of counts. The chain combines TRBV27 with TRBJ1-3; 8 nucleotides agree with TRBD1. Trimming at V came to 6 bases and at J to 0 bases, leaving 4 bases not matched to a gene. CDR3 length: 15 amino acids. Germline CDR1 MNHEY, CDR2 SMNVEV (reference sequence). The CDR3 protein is CASRWTGSSGNTIYF. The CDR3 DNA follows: TGTGCCAGCAGATGGACAGGGTCCTCTGGAAACACCATATATTTT.

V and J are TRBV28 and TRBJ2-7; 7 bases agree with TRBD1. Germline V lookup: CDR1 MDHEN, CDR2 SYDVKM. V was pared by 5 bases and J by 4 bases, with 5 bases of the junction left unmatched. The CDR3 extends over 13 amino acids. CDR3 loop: CASSPGGRYEQYF. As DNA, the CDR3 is TGTGCCAGCAGTCCAGGGGGTAGGTACGAGCAGTACTTC.

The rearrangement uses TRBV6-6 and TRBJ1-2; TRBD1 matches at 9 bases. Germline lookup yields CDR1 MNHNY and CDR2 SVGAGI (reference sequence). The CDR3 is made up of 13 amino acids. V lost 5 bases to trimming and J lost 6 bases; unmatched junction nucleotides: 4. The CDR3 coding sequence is TGTGCCAGCAGTCCCGGGACAGGGAATGGCTACACCTTC. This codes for CASSPGTGNGYTF.

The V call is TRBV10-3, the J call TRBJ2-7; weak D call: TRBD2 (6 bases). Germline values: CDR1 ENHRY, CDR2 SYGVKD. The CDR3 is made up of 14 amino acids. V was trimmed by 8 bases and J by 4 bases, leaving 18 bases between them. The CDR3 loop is CAISWGEGPYEQYF. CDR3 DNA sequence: TGTGCCATCTCCTGGGGGGAAGGTCCGTACGAGCAGTACTTC.

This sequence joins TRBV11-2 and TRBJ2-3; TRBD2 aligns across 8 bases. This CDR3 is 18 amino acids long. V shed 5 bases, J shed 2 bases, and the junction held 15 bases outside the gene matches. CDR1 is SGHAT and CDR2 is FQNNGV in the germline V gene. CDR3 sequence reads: CASSPGRLAPSTTDTQYF. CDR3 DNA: TGTGCCAGCAGCCCAGGAAGACTAGCGCCAAGTACCACAGATACGCAGTATTTT.

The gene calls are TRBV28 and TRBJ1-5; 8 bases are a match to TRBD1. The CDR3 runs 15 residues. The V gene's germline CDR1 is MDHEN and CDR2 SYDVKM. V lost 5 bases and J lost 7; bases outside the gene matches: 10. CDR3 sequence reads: CASSMTDRVGQPQHF. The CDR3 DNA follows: TGTGCCAGCAGTATGACGGACAGGGTTGGGCAGCCCCAGCATTTT.

Here the CDR3 DNA reads TGTGCCAGCTCAGCCTACAGGGGACTGAACACCGGGGAGCTGTTTTTT. This codes for CASSAYRGLNTGELFF. The V and J genes are TRBV7-2 and TRBJ2-2; D possibly corresponds to TRBD1 (7 bases). Per germline, CDR1 SGHTA and CDR2 FQGNSA. The CDR3 contains 16 residues. The V and J ends lost 8 bases and 1 base respectively, with 17 bases between them. The variable domain in full, with the rest retrieved from reference TRBV7-2 and TRBJ2-2, is GAGVSQSPSNKVTEKGKDVELRCDPISGHTALYWYRQSLGQGLEFLIYFQGNSAPDKSGLPSDRFSAERTGGSVSTLTIQRTQQEDSAVYLCASSAYRGLNTGELFFGEGSRLTVL.

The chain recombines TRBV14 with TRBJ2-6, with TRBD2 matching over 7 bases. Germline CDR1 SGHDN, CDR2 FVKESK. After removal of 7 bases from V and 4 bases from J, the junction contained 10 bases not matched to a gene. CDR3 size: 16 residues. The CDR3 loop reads CASTLLRGLGANVLTF. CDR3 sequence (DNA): TGTGCCAGCACCCTCTTGCGGGGGTTAGGGGCCAACGTCCTGACTTTC.

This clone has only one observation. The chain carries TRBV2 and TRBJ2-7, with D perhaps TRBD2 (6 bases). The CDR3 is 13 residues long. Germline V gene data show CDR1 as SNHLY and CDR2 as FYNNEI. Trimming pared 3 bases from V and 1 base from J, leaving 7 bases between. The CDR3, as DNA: TGTGCCAGCAGTGAGGAGGGATCCTACGAGCAGTACTTC. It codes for CASSEEGSYEQYF.

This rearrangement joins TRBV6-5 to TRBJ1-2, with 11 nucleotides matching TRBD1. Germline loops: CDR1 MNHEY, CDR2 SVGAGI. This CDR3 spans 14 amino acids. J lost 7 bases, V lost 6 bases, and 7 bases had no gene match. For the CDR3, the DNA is TGTGCCAGCAGGGGGACAGGGGGACCTCTTGGCTACACCTTC. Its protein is CASRGTGGPLGYTF.

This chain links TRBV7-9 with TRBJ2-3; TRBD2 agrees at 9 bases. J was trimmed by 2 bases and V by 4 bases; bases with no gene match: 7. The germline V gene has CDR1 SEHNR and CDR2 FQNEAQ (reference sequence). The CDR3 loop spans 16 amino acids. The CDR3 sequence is CASSYRLAGTTDTQYF. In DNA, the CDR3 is TGTGCCAGCAGCTACCGGCTAGCGGGGACCACAGATACGCAGTATTTT.

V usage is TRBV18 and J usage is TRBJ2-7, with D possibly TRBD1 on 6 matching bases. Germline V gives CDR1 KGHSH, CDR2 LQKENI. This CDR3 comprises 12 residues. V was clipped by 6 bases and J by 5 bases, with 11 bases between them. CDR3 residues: CASSRPGDEQYF. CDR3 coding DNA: TGTGCCAGCTCGCGTCCAGGGGACGAGCAGTACTTC.

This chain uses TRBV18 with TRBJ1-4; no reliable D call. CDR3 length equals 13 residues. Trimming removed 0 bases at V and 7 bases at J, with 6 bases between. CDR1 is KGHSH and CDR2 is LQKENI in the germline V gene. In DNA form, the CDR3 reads TGTGCCAGCTCACCACCGAACGGTGAAAAACTGTTTTTT. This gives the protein CASSPPNGEKLFF.

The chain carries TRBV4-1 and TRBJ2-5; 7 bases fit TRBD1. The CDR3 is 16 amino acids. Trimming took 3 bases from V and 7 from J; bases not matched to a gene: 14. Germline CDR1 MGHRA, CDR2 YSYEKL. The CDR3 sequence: CASSQTLQGNLGTQYF. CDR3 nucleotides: TGCGCCAGCAGCCAGACGCTACAGGGGAACTTGGGGACCCAGTACTTC.

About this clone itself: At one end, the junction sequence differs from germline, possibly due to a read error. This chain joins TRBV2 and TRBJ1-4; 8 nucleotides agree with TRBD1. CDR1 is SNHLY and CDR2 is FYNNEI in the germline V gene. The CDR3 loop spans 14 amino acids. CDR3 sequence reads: CASSEARKAYRGDF. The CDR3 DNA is TGTGCCAGCAGTGAAGCGCGAAAAGCGTACAGGGGGGATTTT.

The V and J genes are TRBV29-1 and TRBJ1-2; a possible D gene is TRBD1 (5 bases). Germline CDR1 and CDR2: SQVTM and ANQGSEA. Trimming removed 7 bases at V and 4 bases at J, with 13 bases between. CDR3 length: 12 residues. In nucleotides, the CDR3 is TGCAGCGCCGCTCTTAGGGGCTATGGCTACACCTTC. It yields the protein CSAALRGYGYTF. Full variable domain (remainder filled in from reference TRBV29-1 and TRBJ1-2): SAVISQKPSRDICQRGTSLTIQCQVDSQVTMMFWYRQQPGQSLTLIATANQGSEATYESGFVIDKFPISRPNLTFSTLTVSNMSPEDSSIYLCSAALRGYGYTFGSGTRLTVV.

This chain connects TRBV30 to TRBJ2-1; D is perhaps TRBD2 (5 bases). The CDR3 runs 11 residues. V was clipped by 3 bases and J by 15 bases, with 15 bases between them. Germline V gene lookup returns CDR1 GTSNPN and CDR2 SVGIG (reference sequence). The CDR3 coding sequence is TGTGCCTGGAGCAAGATGGGGAGCAGGTTCTTC. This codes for CAWSKMGSRFF.